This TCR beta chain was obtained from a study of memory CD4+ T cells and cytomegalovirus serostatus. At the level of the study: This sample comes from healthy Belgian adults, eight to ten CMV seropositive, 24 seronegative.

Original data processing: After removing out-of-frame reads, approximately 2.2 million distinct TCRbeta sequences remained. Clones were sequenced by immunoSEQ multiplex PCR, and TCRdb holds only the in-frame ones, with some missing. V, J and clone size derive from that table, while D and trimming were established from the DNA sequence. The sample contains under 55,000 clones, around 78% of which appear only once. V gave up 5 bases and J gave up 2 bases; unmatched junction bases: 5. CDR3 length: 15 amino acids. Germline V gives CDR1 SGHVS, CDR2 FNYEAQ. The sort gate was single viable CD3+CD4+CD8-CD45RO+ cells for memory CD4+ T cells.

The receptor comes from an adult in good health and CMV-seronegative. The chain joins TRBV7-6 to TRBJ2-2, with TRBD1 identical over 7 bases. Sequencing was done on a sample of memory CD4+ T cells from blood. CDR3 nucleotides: TGTGCCAGCAGCCGGACAGGCGCCAACACCGGGGAGCTGTTTTTT. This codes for CASSRTGANTGELFF.